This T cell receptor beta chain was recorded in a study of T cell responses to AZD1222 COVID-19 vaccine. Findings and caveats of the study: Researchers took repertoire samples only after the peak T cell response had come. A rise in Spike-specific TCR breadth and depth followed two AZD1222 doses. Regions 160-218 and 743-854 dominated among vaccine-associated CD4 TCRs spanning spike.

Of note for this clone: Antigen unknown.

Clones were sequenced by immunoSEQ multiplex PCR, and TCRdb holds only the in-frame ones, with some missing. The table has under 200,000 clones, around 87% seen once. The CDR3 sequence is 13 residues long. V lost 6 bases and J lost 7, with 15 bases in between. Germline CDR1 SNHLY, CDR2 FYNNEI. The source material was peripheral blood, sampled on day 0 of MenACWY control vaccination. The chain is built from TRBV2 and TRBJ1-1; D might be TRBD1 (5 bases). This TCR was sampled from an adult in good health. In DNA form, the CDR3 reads TGTGCCAGCAGCACCAGGGTGGGGAGTGAAGCTTTCTTT. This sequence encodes CASSTRVGSEAFF.